This T cell receptor beta chain was found in a study of early T cells in non-severe SARS-CoV-2 infection. There are many counts of this clonotype. TCRdb fed the 5' RACE reads into MiXCR, producing one record per CDR3 protein. The sample yields 90,000 to 120,000 distinct CDR3 sequences, 11% seen once. V lost 2 bases to trimming and J lost 7 bases; unmatched junction nucleotides: 3. The germline V gene has CDR1 DFQATT and CDR2 SNEGSKA (reference sequence). The CDR3 consists of 13 residues. The chain employs TRBV20-1 and TRBJ2-5; TRBD2 matches at 11 bases. The source of this sequence is an adult who was a healthcare worker with PCR-confirmed SARS-CoV-2 infection or an uninfected control (not recorded which). Sequenced input: whole blood. The CDR3 DNA reads TGCAGTGCTAGACTCACTAGCGGGAGGACCCAGTACTTC. This gives the protein CSARLTSGRTQYF.